Listed below are T cell receptor beta chains from one sample, sequenced in a study of PD-1 blockade in classical Hodgkin lymphoma. This table comes from immunoSEQ multiplex PCR, and its TCRdb copy is limited to in-frame clones, with some not included. The table records 120,000 to 150,000 clones, 78% of them present only once. The source material was peripheral blood mononuclear cells (PBMCs), sampled before the second cycle of nivolumab. These receptors were obtained from a human donor with classical Hodgkin lymphoma. CDR3s include the opening cysteine and the closing phenylalanine or tryptophan. Each record gives: V gene, J gene, clone size, CDR3 protein. Size is stated for part of the rows, as once, few or many counts, or as a class when the clone is expanded.

>TRBV7-9|TRBJ1-4|NA
CASSTAGVGGEKLFF
>TRBV29-1|TRBJ2-7|NA
CSVVFRDTYEQYF
>TRBV5-1|TRBJ2-5|NA
CASSFRPEETQYF
>TRBV27|TRBJ2-3|NA
CASRGRATYTQYF
>TRBV9|TRBJ2-7|NA
CASSVGRGYGEQYF
>TRBV6-6|TRBJ1-5|NA
CASSYRSNQPQHF
>TRBV2|TRBJ1-3|NA
CASKARIFSGYLYF
>TRBV2|TRBJ2-2|NA
CASSERQTTGELFF
>TRBV6-5|TRBJ1-1|NA
CASSYSGGAIEAFF
>TRBV2|TRBJ2-3|NA
CASSFDSKLNTQYF
>TRBV6-5|TRBJ2-2|NA
CASSYSTPRVTGELFF
>TRBV9|TRBJ2-5|NA
CASSALGSGGKTQYF
>TRBV2|TRBJ2-7|NA
CATLVRDNYEQYF
>TRBV18|TRBJ2-1|few
CASSPPSGYNEQFF
>TRBV19|TRBJ2-2|few
CASKPRGGGELFF
>TRBV5-4|TRBJ2-3|NA
CASSSSGYTDTQYF
>TRBV7-8|TRBJ2-7|few
CASSRAGGLTYEQYF
>TRBV7-6|TRBJ2-3|NA
CASSVTSGGLYTDTQYF
>TRBV18|TRBJ2-1|NA
CASSPPRVAGEGNEQFF
>TRBV6-5|TRBJ2-1|few
CASSYRLGDNEQFF
>TRBV2|TRBJ1-1|once
CASSQQTGVRTEAFF
>TRBV19|TRBJ2-4|NA
CASSRSGAKNIQYF
>TRBV6-5|TRBJ1-3|few
CASSLSPGIHTIYF
>TRBV7-3|TRBJ2-1|once
CASSLEAGGYNEQFF
>TRBV10-3|TRBJ2-7|NA
CAIGRTGEPYEQYF
>TRBV19|TRBJ2-1|NA
CASTPSDRVGNEQFF
>TRBV2|TRBJ1-2|NA
CASSDETGYGYGYTF
>TRBV19|TRBJ2-7|NA
CASSRGGQSSYEQYF
>TRBV10-3|TRBJ2-6|NA
CAISGGGRGGSGANVLTF
>TRBV4-2|TRBJ2-5|once
CASSQQWGNQETQYF
>TRBV10-3|TRBJ2-1|NA
CAIAGTGGYNEQFF
>TRBV7-8|TRBJ1-5|few
CASSSRWADNQPQHF
>TRBV15|TRBJ2-3|NA
CATSRAGGEADTQYF
>TRBV6-1|TRBJ2-6|many
CASHGGSFGANVLTF
>TRBV5-1|TRBJ1-6|NA
CAIFRVNSPLHF
>TRBV5-1|TRBJ2-1|NA
CASSLGYEQFF
>TRBV18|TRBJ2-3|NA
CASSRRQVDTQYF
>TRBV7-9|TRBJ1-1|NA
CASSKAGARGKTEAFF
>TRBV10-3|TRBJ1-5|once
CAISAGTGGNQPQHF
>TRBV5-1|TRBJ1-4|NA
CASSWDLGGGKLFF
>TRBV4-3|TRBJ1-2|NA
CASSQAGTGTYGYTF
>TRBV5-1|TRBJ1-6|NA
CASSLEGNSPLHF
>TRBV28|TRBJ2-2|NA
CASIWRIQGQTGELFF
>TRBV4-3|TRBJ2-1|once
CASSFRLAGRYNEQFF
>TRBV11-3|TRBJ2-1|few
CASSPRSGLNEQFF
>TRBV9|TRBJ2-3|NA
CASSVESTAYTDTQYF
>TRBV6-5|TRBJ1-1|few
CASSQGRLNTEAFF
>TRBV19|TRBJ1-1|NA
CASSNRFTEAFF
>TRBV7-9|TRBJ2-5|once
CASSPPGGGEETQYF
>TRBV6-5|TRBJ1-2|NA
CAITRGQDDGYTF
>TRBV18|TRBJ1-4|NA
CASSLVVNEKLFF
>TRBV29-1|TRBJ2-7|NA
CSVVNVQGPEPSYEQYF
>TRBV6-5|TRBJ1-1|NA
CASSYHKNTEAFF
>TRBV5-1|TRBJ2-7|NA
CASSLAPLPDSYEQYF
>TRBV10-3|TRBJ2-7|few
CATGTGYEQYF
>TRBV5-1|TRBJ1-1|NA
CASSLDGQGEAFF
>TRBV19|TRBJ1-2|once
CASSMGGGYTF
>TRBV9|TRBJ2-1|NA
CASSVPMYSGSSYNEQFF
>TRBV6-6|TRBJ2-7|NA
CASSSLTGTNEQYF